This T cell receptor beta chain was identified in a study of blood T cell repertoires in COVID-19 (dated by TCRdb to between 2020 and 2021). About the full investigation: Samples from collaborators originated in the United States, Italy and Spain and spanned both the acute and convalescent phases of COVID-19. The material from the prospective study consisted of cDNA or gDNA derived from T cells, B-cell-depleted T cells, or PBMCs. Subjects who had been exposed to COVID-19, were actively infected with it, or had recovered from it provided the deeply sampled blood TCRbeta repertoires that made up the dataset. The repertoires were released in a freely available public database intended as a resource for research on the immune response to SARS-CoV-2. Samples were obtained from the ongoing ImmuneRACE study (first 160 participants) and from 1,254 subjects provided by 6 global collaborators. Sample metadata almost always included a de-identified subject ID, COVID-19 status, age in years and sex. Where available, HLA class I and class II types were obtained from metadata supplied by the sample provider rather than from assay-based typing.

One collaborating source in Seattle enrolled patients while the patients were actively infected and followed the patients over time throughout the course of disease. Each collaborating institution followed its own protocols to collect whole blood in K2EDTA tubes. For TCRbeta analysis, collaborator samples were shipped as frozen whole blood, as isolated PBMCs, or as DNA extracted from either sample type. Beyond this particular receptor, the publication reports: The amount of clinical and demographic metadata varied by source and participant and was provided uncurated.

About this clone itself: Its antigen is currently not known. One base away there is no much larger clone; base qualities are not given.

Trimmed from V: 4 bases; trimmed from J: 5 bases; junction bases lacking a gene match: 9. The CDR3 covers 17 residues, taking in both the cysteine and the phenylalanine. Left in the record is the CDR3 DNA by itself, 51 bases read in frame from the first base. Via the germline V gene, CDR1 is LGHNA and CDR2 YNFKEQ. The immunoSEQ Assay, a bias-controlled multiplex PCR, was used to amplify TCRbeta CDR3 regions from genomic DNA. Under the source paper's analysis protocol: The number of nucleated cells in each sample was estimated from the amplification of reference gene primers within the assay. Sequence reads were collapsed and filtered to measure the absolute abundance of every unique TCRbeta CDR3 rearrangement. For each sample, productive Simpson clonality was calculated as the square root of Simpson's diversity index across productive rearrangements. TCRdb provides this immuneACCESS table in a form limited to in-frame rearrangements. Some clones are lacking; in checked studies, under half of them reflect an unresolved V gene, and why the rest are absent is not known. V, J and clone size reflect that table, while D and trimming were determined from the DNA. This sample lists under 550,000 clones; around nine tenths were detected once. The ten largest clones represent roughly 0.76% of the sample.

The source material was peripheral blood. The receptor comes from a young man with COVID-19, enrolled during active disease. Recombination joined TRBV4-2 with TRBJ2-1; 12 nucleotides in the junction match TRBD2. This receptor carries the CDR3 CASSPGGLAGGNNEQFF. The DNA is TGTGCCAGCAGCCCAGGGGGTCTAGCGGGAGGGAACAATGAGCAGTTCTTC.